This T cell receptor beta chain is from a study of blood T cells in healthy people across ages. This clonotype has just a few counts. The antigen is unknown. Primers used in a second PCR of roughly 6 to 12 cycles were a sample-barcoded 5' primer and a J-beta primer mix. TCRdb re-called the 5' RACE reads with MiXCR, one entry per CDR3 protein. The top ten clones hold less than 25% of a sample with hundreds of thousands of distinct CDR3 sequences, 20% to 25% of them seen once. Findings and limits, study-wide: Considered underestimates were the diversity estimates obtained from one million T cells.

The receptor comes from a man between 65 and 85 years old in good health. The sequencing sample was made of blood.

CDR3 bases: TGTGCCAGCAGCCAAGATCCGGGAGGGACCGGGGAGCTGTTTTTT. Protein: CASSQDPGGTGELFF. The chain recombines TRBV3-1 with TRBJ2-2, with 8 bases lining up with TRBD2. Germline V gene sequence: CDR1 LGHDT, CDR2 YNNKEL (reference sequence). The V and J ends lost 0 bases and 5 bases, in that order; junction bases with no gene match: 2. This CDR3 is built from 15 residues. Combining the CDR3 with reference TRBV3-1 and TRBJ2-2 gives the whole variable domain DTAVSQTPKYLVTQMGNDKSIKCEQNLGHDTMYWYKQDSKKFLKIMFSYNNKELIINETVPNRFSPKSPDKAHLNLHINSLELGDSAVYFCASSQDPGGTGELFFGEGSRLTVL.